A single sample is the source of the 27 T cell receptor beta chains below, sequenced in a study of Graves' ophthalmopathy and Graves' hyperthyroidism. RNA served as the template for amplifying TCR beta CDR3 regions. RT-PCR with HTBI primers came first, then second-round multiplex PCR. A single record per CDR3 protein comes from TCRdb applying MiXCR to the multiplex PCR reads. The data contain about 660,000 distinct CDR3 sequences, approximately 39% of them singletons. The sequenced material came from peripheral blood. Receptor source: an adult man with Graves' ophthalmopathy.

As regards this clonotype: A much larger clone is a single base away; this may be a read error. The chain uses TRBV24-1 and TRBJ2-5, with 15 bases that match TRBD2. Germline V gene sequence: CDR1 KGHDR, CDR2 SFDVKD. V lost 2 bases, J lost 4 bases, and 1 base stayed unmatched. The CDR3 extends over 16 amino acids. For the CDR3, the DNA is TGTGCCACCAGTGATTGGACTAGCGGGGGGGGAGAGACCCAGTACTTC. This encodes CATSDWTSGGGETQYF.

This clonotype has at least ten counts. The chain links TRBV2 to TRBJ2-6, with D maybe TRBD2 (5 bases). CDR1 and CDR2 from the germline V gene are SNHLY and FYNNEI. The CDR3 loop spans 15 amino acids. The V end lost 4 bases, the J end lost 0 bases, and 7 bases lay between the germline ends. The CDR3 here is CASSGGHSGANVLTF. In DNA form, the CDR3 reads TGTGCCAGCAGTGGAGGGCACTCTGGGGCCAACGTCCTGACTTTC.

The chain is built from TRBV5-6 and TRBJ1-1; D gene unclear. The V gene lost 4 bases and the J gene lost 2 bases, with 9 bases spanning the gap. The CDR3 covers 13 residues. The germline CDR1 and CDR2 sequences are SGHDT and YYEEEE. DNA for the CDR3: TGTGCCAGCAGCAAAATCCATAACACTGAAGCTTTCTTT. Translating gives CASSKIHNTEAFF.

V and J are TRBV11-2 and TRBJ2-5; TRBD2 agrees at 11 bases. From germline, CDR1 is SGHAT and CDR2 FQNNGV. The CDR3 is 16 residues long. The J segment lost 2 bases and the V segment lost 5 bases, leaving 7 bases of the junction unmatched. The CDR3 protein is CASSPTSGGGQETQYF. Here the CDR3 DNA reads TGTGCCAGCAGCCCAACTAGCGGGGGAGGACAAGAGACCCAGTACTTC. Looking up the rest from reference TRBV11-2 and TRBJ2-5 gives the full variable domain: EAGVAQSPRYKIIEKRQSVAFWCNPISGHATLYWYQQILGQGPKLLIQFQNNGVVDDSQLPKDRFSAERLKGVDSTLKIQPAKLEDSAVYLCASSPTSGGGQETQYFGPGTRLLVL.

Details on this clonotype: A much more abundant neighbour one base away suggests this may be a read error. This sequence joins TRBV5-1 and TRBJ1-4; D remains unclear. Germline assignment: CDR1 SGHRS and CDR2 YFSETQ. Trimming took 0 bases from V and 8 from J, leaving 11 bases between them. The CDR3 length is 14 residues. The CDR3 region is CASSLEGGTEKLFF. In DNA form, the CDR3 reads TGCGCCAGCAGCTTGGAGGGCGGAACAGAAAAACTGTTTTTT.

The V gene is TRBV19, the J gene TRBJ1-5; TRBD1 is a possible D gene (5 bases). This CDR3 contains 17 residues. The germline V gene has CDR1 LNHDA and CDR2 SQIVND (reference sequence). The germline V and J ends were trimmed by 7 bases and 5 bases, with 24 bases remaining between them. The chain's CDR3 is CASTPTTSGQNDQPQHF. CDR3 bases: TGTGCCAGTACTCCGACAACCTCGGGGCAGAACGATCAGCCCCAGCATTTT.

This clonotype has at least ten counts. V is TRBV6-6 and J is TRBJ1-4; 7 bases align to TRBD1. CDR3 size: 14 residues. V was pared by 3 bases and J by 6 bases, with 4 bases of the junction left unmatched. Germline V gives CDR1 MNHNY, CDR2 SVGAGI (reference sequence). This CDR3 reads CASSYFGTDEKLFF. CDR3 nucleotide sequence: TGTGCCAGCAGTTATTTCGGGACAGATGAAAAACTGTTTTTT.

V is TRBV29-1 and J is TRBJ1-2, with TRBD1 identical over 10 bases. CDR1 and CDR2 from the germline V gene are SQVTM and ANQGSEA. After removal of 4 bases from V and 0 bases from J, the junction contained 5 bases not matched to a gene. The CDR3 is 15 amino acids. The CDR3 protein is CSVGGTGVSNYGYTF. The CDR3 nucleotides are TGCAGCGTTGGGGGGACAGGGGTTTCTAACTATGGCTACACCTTC. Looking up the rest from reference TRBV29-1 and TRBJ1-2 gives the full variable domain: SAVISQKPSRDICQRGTSLTIQCQVDSQVTMMFWYRQQPGQSLTLIATANQGSEATYESGFVIDKFPISRPNLTFSTLTVSNMSPEDSSIYLCSVGGTGVSNYGYTFGSGTRLTVV.

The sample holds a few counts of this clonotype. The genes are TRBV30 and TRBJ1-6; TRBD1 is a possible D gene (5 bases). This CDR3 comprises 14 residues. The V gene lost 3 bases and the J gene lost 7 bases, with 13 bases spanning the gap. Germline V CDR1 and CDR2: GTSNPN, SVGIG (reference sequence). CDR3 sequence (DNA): TGTGCCTGGAGGGCCCGGGACCCCAATTCACCCCTCCACTTT. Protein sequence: CAWRARDPNSPLHF.

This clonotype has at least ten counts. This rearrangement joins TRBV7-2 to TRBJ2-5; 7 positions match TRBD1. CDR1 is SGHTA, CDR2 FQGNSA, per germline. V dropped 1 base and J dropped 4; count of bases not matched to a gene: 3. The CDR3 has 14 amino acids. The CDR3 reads CASSLEGGPETQYF. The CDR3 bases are TGTGCCAGCAGCTTAGAAGGGGGCCCAGAGACCCAGTACTTC. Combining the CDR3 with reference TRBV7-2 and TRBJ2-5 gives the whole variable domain GAGVSQSPSNKVTEKGKDVELRCDPISGHTALYWYRQSLGQGLEFLIYFQGNSAPDKSGLPSDRFSAERTGGSVSTLTIQRTQQEDSAVYLCASSLEGGPETQYFGPGTRLLVL.

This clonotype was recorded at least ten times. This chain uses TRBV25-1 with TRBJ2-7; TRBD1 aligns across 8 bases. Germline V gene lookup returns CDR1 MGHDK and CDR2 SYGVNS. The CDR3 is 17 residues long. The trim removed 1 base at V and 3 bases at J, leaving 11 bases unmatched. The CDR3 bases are TGTGCCAGCAGTGAATTAATACCGGGACAGGCTTTCTACGAGCAGTACTTC. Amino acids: CASSELIPGQAFYEQYF.

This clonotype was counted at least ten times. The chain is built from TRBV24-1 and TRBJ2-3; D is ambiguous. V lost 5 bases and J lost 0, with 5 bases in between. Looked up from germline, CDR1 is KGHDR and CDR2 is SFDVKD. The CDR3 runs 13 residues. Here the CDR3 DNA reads TGTGCCACCAGTGCCGACAGCACAGATACGCAGTATTTT. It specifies CATSADSTDTQYF.

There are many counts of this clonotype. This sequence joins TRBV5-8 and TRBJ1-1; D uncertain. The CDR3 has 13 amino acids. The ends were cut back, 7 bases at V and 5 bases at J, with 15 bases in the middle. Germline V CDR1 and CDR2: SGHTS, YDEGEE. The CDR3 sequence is CASHSWGGTEAFF. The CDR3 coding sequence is TGTGCCAGCCACTCTTGGGGTGGGACTGAAGCTTTCTTT. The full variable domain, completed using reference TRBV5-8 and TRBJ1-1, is EAGVTQSPTHLIKTRGQQATLRCSPISGHTSVYWYQQALGLGLQFLLWYDEGEERNRGNFPPRFSGRQFPNYSSELNVNALELEDSALYLCASHSWGGTEAFFGQGTRLTVV.

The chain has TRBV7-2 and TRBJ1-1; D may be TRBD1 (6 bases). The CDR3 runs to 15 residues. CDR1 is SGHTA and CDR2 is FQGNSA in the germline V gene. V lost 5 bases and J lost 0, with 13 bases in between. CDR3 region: CASSPAGTLNTEAFF. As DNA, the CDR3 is TGTGCCAGCAGCCCAGCCGGGACACTGAACACTGAAGCTTTCTTT. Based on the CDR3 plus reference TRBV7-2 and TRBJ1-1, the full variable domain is GAGVSQSPSNKVTEKGKDVELRCDPISGHTALYWYRQSLGQGLEFLIYFQGNSAPDKSGLPSDRFSAERTGGSVSTLTIQRTQQEDSAVYLCASSPAGTLNTEAFFGQGTRLTVV.

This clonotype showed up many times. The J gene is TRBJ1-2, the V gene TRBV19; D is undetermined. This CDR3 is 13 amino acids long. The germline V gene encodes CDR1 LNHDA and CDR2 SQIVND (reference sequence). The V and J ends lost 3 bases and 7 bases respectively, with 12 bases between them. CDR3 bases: TGTGCCAGTAGTATTATCGGGGTTGGTGGCTACACCTTC. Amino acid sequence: CASSIIGVGGYTF.

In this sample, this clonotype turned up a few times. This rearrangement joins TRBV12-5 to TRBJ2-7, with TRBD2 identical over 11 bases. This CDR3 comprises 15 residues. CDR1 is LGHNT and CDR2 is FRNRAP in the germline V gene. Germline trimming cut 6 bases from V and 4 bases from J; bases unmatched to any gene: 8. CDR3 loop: CASGSTSGRWYEQYF. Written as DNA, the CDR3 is TGTGCTAGTGGATCCACTAGCGGGAGATGGTACGAGCAGTACTTC.

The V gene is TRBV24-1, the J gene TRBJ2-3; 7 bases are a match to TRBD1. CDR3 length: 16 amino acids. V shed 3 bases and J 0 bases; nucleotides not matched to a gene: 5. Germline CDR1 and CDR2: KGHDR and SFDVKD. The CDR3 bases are TGTGCCACCAGTGATCTACAGGGGTATAGCACAGATACGCAGTATTTT. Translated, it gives CATSDLQGYSTDTQYF.

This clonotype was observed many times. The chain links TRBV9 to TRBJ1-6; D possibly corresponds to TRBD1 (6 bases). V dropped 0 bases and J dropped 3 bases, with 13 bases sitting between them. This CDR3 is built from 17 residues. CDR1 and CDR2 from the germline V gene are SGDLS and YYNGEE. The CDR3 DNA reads TGTGCCAGCAGCGTAGCGGGGGGGGGCAACTATAATTCACCCCTCCACTTT. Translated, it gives CASSVAGGGNYNSPLHF.

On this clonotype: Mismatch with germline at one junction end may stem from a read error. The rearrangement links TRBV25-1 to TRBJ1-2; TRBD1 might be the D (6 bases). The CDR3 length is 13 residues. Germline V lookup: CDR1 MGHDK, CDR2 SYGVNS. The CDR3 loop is CATSQTGLYGYTF. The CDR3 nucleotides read TGTGCCACCAGTCAGACAGGCCTCTATGGCTACACCTTC.

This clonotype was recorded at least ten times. The CDR3 DNA sequence: TGTGCCAGCAGCTCCGACGGACAGAATGGCTACACCTTC. This gives the protein CASSSDGQNGYTF. V is TRBV7-3 and J is TRBJ1-2, with D possibly TRBD1 on 6 matching bases. CDR3 length: 13 residues. CDR1 and CDR2 (germline): SGHTA, FQGTGA. Between the trimmed V and J ends, which lost 4 bases and 6 bases, there was a span of 12 bases.

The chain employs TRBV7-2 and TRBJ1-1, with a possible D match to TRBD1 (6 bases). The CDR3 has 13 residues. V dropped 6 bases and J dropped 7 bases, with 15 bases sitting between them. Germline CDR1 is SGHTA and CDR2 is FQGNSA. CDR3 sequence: CASSLNGQFEAFF. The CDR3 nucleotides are TGTGCCAGCAGTCTCAACGGACAGTTTGAAGCTTTCTTT. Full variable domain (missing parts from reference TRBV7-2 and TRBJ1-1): GAGVSQSPSNKVTEKGKDVELRCDPISGHTALYWYRQSLGQGLEFLIYFQGNSAPDKSGLPSDRFSAERTGGSVSTLTIQRTQQEDSAVYLCASSLNGQFEAFFGQGTRLTVV.

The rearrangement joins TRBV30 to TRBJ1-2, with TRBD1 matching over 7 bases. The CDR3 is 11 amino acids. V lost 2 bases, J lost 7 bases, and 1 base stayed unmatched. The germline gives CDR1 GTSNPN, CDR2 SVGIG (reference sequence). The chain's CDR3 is CAWSTGVGYTF. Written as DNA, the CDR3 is TGTGCCTGGAGTACAGGGGTTGGCTACACCTTC.

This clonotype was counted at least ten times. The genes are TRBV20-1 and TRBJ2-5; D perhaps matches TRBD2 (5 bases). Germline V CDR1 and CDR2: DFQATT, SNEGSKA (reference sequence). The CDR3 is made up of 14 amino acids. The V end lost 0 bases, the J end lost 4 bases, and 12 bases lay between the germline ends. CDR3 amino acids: CSARDRRGLETQYF. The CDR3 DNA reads TGCAGTGCTAGAGATCGGCGCGGACTAGAGACCCAGTACTTC.

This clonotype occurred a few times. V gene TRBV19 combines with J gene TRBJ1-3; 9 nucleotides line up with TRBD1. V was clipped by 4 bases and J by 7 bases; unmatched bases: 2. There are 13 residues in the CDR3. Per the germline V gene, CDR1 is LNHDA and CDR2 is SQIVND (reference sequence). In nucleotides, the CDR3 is TGTGCCAGTAGTACCGGGACAGGGAACACCATATATTTT. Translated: CASSTGTGNTIYF.

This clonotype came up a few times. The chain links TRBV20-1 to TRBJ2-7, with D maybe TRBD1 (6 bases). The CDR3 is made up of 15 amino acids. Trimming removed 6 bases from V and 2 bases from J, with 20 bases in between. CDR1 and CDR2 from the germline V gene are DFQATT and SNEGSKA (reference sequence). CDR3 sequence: CSAILGNRGTYEQYF. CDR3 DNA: TGCAGTGCCATTCTGGGGAATAGGGGGACCTACGAGCAGTACTTC.

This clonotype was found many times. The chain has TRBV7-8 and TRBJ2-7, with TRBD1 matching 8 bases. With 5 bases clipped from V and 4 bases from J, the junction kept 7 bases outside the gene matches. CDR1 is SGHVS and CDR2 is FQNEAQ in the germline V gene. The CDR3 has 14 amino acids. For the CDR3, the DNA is TGTGCCAGCAGCACCCGGACAGGGCGGTACGAGCAGTACTTC. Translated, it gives CASSTRTGRYEQYF.

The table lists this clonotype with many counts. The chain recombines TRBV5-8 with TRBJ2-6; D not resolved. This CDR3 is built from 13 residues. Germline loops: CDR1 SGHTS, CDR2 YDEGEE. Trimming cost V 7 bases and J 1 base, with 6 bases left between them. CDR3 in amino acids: CASARSGANVLTF. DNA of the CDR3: TGTGCCAGCGCTCGTTCTGGGGCCAACGTCCTGACTTTC.